This T cell receptor (beta chain) was observed in a study of blood T cell repertoires in COVID-19. Study summary: Sites in the United States, Italy and Spain provided acute and convalescent COVID-19 samples.

This clone came up once. The CDR3 is made up of 13 amino acids. V shed 3 bases and J shed 8 bases, with 11 bases lying between them. Germline V CDR1 and CDR2: KGHSH, LQKENI. Libraries were prepared by immunoSEQ multiplex PCR; TCRdb keeps only in-frame clonotypes and omits some of them. The data contain 45,000 to 60,000 clones, around four fifths of them singletons. The sequence was obtained from a human donor in a cohort sampled during active COVID-19. The material sequenced was peripheral blood. The J gene is TRBJ2-4, the V gene TRBV18; D is possibly TRBD1 (5 bases). The CDR3 DNA reads as TGTGCCAGCTCACCGGGGCTCGAGGACATTCAGTACTTC. Residues: CASSPGLEDIQYF.